The sequence of this TCR beta chain was determined in a study of T cell responses to AZD1222 COVID-19 vaccine (dated by TCRdb to about 2021). Regarding the study in general: A total of 230 or so trial participants underwent TCR sequencing, of whom some 210 received two doses of AZD1222 and some 26 received two doses of the MenACWY control vaccine. Trial participants were enrolled by age into 18-55, 56-69 and 70-plus year subgroups, with around 150, 28 and 57 TCR-sequenced participants respectively. Study-wide findings and limitations: Conclusions about previously exposed vaccinees were limited because only a handful of AZD1222 recipients were SARS-CoV-2 seropositive at baseline. Participants were mostly white British, with more females than males. The authors suggested clonal diversity may have been underestimated. Reportedly, almost half of the unique spike-specific TCRs recognized epitopes lying outside the regions that are mutated in the B.1.351 and B.1.1.7 variants. In the small 56-69-year group, the increase in depth fell short of significance, most likely because of low power. A significant rise in spike-specific TCR breadth and depth was observed after two AZD1222 doses relative to day 0 and relative to MenACWY recipients. CD4 TCRs associated with the vaccine covered the entire spike protein, and the dominant responses were in regions 160-218 and 743-854. Because no day 14 peak-response samples were available, the repertoires could be characterized only after the peak T cell response.

The CDR3 has 16 amino acids, counting the end cysteine and phenylalanine. Only the CDR3 DNA stays, 48 bases, in frame from base 1. V ends up 0 bases short and J 6 bases short, with an unmatched junction base count of 8. Taken from the germline V gene, the CDR1 and CDR2 loops are KGHDR and SFDVKD. The CDR3 regions of human TCRbeta chains were analyzed by immunosequencing. On the authors' methods: TCRs in the repertoires were compared against a reference library of SARS-CoV-2-specific TCRs that had been generated with the MIRA antigen-specificity platform. Breadth was defined as the fraction of unique TCRs that were SARS-CoV-2-associated. Depth was defined as the fraction of total T cells that were SARS-CoV-2-associated. Using the MIRA data, every spike-specific TCR was mapped to the spike region that the TCR reacted to and assigned to either a CD4 or a CD8 class. Log10-transformed breadth and depth values were compared by one-way ANOVA with Sidak's multiple comparisons tests. What TCRdb holds here is the immuneACCESS table cut down to in-frame rearrangements. Part of the clones is not present; checked against another copy, under half of the missing clones reflect an unresolved V gene, and the others are unexplained. That table gives V, J and clone size, and the DNA gave D and trimming. The sample table records 60,000 to 100,000 clones; 92% of these occur just once. The top ten constitute approximately 7% of the sample.

What this sample's time point label stands for: baseline before first vaccination. The treatment or condition label on this specimen signifies: meningococcal conjugate vaccine given as trial control. Vaccinee samples were obtained from the UK trials COV001 and COV002, which included a single-blind randomized controlled phase 2/3 trial of AZD1222 (ChAdOx1 nCoV-19) in healthy adults. Trial participant PBMC samples were collected at day 0 and day 28 after the second dose for TCRbeta chain sequencing. This clone was observed once. Its antigen has not been determined. No much larger clone is present one base from it, and per-base qualities are unavailable.

The chain is encoded by TRBV24-1 joined to TRBJ2-3, and 7 junction bases match TRBD2. This TCR was sampled from an adult in good health. The sample in question was peripheral blood, obtained on day 0 of MenACWY control vaccination. The DNA is as follows: TGTGCCACCAGTGATTTGGGGAGGGCCGGCGGTGATACGCAGTATTTT. It encodes CATSDLGRAGGDTQYF.